This paragraph reports one T cell receptor (beta chain). Its specificity is unknown. Synthesis of TCR cDNA relied on 5'RACE template switching, which attached a universal primer site and UMIs. Using its own MiXCR run on the 5' RACE reads, TCRdb lists one record per CDR3 protein. The sample shows 160,000 or so distinct CDR3 sequences, 6.5% to 8.5% of them seen only once. The sample is drawn from a study of T cells after yellow fever vaccination. The CDR3 extends over 11 amino acids. Germline values: CDR1 MGHDK, CDR2 SYGVNS. Trimming removed 4 bases at V and 9 bases at J, with 7 bases between. Notes on the study in general: Post-booster repertoires contained most primary-vaccination clones again (roughly 95% CD4, roughly 91% CD8).

This receptor was obtained from a man between 18 and 29 years old who received the YFV17D yellow fever vaccine. This material consisted of CD4+ T cells sorted from PBMCs, taken roughly 5 days after the first yellow fever vaccination. This sequence joins TRBV25-1 and TRBJ2-1; possible D gene TRBD2, 5 bases. CDR3 sequence reads: CASSGGFEQFF. Here the CDR3 DNA reads TGTGCCAGCAGTGGCGGGTTTGAGCAGTTCTTC. Based on the CDR3 plus reference TRBV25-1 and TRBJ2-1, the full variable domain is EADIYQTPRYLVIGTGKKITLECSQTMGHDKMYWYQQDPGMELHLIHYSYGVNSTEKGDLSSESTVSRIRTEHFPLTLESARPSHTSQYLCASSGGFEQFFGPGTRLTVL.